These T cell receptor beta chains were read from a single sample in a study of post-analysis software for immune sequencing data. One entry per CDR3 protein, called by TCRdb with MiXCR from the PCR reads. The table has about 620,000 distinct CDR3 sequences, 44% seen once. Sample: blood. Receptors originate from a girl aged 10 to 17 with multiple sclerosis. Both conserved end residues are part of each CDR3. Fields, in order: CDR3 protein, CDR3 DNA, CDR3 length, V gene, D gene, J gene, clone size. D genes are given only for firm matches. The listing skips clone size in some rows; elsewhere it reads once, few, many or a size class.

CDR3 protein: CASSSSRGSQETQYF
CDR3 DNA: TGTGCCAGCAGCTCCTCCCGGGGCTCCCAAGAGACCCAGTACTTC
CDR3 length: 15
V gene: TRBV6-5
D gene: NA
J gene: TRBJ2-5
clone size: NA

CDR3 protein: CASSLRQGVYEQYF
CDR3 DNA: TGCGCCAGCAGCTTGAGGCAGGGAGTATACGAGCAGTACTTC
CDR3 length: 14
V gene: TRBV5-1
D gene: NA
J gene: TRBJ2-7
clone size: many

CDR3 protein: CASSLHRAVQPQHF
CDR3 DNA: TGTGCCAGCAGTTTGCACAGGGCGGTTCAGCCCCAGCATTTT
CDR3 length: 14
V gene: TRBV12-3/TRBV12-4
D gene: NA
J gene: TRBJ1-5
clone size: few

CDR3 protein: CAISESGTRGETQYF
CDR3 DNA: TGTGCCATCAGTGAGTCTGGTACTAGAGGAGAGACCCAGTACTTC
CDR3 length: 15
V gene: TRBV10-3
D gene: NA
J gene: TRBJ2-5
clone size: few

CDR3 protein: CAISRRGYEQYF
CDR3 DNA: TGTGCCATCAGTAGGAGGGGATACGAGCAGTACTTC
CDR3 length: 12
V gene: TRBV10-3
D gene: NA
J gene: TRBJ2-7
clone size: few

CDR3 protein: CASSVRDTQYF
CDR3 DNA: TGCGCCAGCAGCGTCCGGGATACGCAGTATTTT
CDR3 length: 11
V gene: TRBV5-1
D gene: NA
J gene: TRBJ2-3
clone size: few

CDR3 protein: CASSLIRGTQYF
CDR3 DNA: TGTGCCAGCAGTCTTATTCGGGGTACGCAGTATTTT
CDR3 length: 12
V gene: TRBV12-3/TRBV12-4
D gene: NA
J gene: TRBJ2-3
clone size: NA

CDR3 protein: CASSGGTSGVAGYEQYF
CDR3 DNA: TGTGCCAGCAGTGGCGGGACTAGCGGGGTCGCAGGGTACGAGCAGTACTTC
CDR3 length: 17
V gene: TRBV2
D gene: TRBD2
J gene: TRBJ2-7
clone size: few

CDR3 protein: CASRGGNGIQETQYF
CDR3 DNA: TGTGCCAGCAGAGGGGGGAACGGTATTCAAGAGACCCAGTACTTC
CDR3 length: 15
V gene: TRBV11-1
D gene: NA
J gene: TRBJ2-5
clone size: NA

CDR3 protein: CASSRIPPRGSSTDTQYF
CDR3 DNA: TGTGCCAGCAGCCGAATCCCCCCAAGGGGATCTAGCACAGATACGCAGTATTTT
CDR3 length: 18
V gene: TRBV7-6
D gene: NA
J gene: TRBJ2-3
clone size: few

CDR3 protein: CASSQGPNAGEQYF
CDR3 DNA: TGTGCCAGCAGCCAAGGACCGAATGCGGGCGAGCAGTACTTC
CDR3 length: 14
V gene: TRBV4-2
D gene: NA
J gene: TRBJ2-7
clone size: few

CDR3 protein: CSARETGIRLETQYF
CDR3 DNA: TGCAGTGCTAGAGAAACAGGGATTAGGCTAGAGACCCAGTACTTC
CDR3 length: 15
V gene: TRBV20-1
D gene: NA
J gene: TRBJ2-5
clone size: few

CDR3 protein: CASSPNPHVTGGANTEAFF
CDR3 DNA: TGCGCCAGCAGCCCTAACCCCCACGTTACAGGGGGCGCCAACACTGAAGCTTTCTTT
CDR3 length: 19
V gene: TRBV5-1
D gene: TRBD1
J gene: TRBJ1-1
clone size: NA

CDR3 protein: CSADRNLGTDTQYF
CDR3 DNA: TGCAGTGCTGACAGAAATCTCGGCACAGATACGCAGTATTTT
CDR3 length: 14
V gene: TRBV20-1
D gene: NA
J gene: TRBJ2-3
clone size: few

CDR3 protein: CASSPTGVSNNEQFF
CDR3 DNA: TGTGCCAGCAGTCCGACAGGGGTTAGTAACAATGAGCAGTTCTTC
CDR3 length: 15
V gene: TRBV12-3/TRBV12-4
D gene: TRBD1
J gene: TRBJ2-1
clone size: NA

CDR3 protein: CASSQEVRDPYGYTF
CDR3 DNA: TGTGCCAGCAGCCAAGAAGTCAGGGACCCCTATGGCTACACCTTC
CDR3 length: 15
V gene: TRBV3-1
D gene: NA
J gene: TRBJ1-2
clone size: NA

CDR3 protein: CASTWTGPNEQFF
CDR3 DNA: TGTGCCAGCACATGGACAGGACCCAATGAGCAGTTCTTC
CDR3 length: 13
V gene: TRBV2
D gene: TRBD1
J gene: TRBJ2-1
clone size: few

CDR3 protein: CASSLWTSGSSETQYF
CDR3 DNA: TGTGCCAGCAGTTTATGGACTAGCGGGAGTTCCGAGACCCAGTACTTC
CDR3 length: 16
V gene: TRBV28
D gene: TRBD2
J gene: TRBJ2-5
clone size: NA

CDR3 protein: CASSQDREGSGDYNEQFF
CDR3 DNA: TGCGCCAGCAGCCAAGATCGGGAGGGTAGCGGGGACTACAATGAGCAGTTCTTC
CDR3 length: 18
V gene: TRBV4-1
D gene: TRBD2
J gene: TRBJ2-1
clone size: NA

CDR3 protein: CSARERLAGLSSYNEQFF
CDR3 DNA: TGCAGTGCTAGGGAAAGACTAGCGGGGCTAAGCTCCTACAATGAGCAGTTCTTC
CDR3 length: 18
V gene: TRBV20-1
D gene: TRBD2
J gene: TRBJ2-1
clone size: NA

CDR3 protein: CATSDPTEGNGYTF
CDR3 DNA: TGTGCCACCAGTGACCCGACAGAGGGTAATGGCTACACCTTC
CDR3 length: 14
V gene: TRBV24-1
D gene: NA
J gene: TRBJ1-2
clone size: few

CDR3 protein: CASSGEAGARLSYEQYF
CDR3 DNA: TGTGCCAGCAGTGGCGAAGCGGGGGCCCGGCTTTCCTACGAGCAGTACTTC
CDR3 length: 17
V gene: TRBV12-3/TRBV12-4
D gene: TRBD2
J gene: TRBJ2-7
clone size: NA

CDR3 protein: CASTPPYTDAQYF
CDR3 DNA: TGTGCCAGCACCCCTCCGTACACAGATGCGCAGTATTTT
CDR3 length: 13
V gene: TRBV12-3/TRBV12-4
D gene: NA
J gene: TRBJ2-3
clone size: NA

CDR3 protein: CAWSLLAGYNEQFF
CDR3 DNA: TGTGCCTGGAGTCTACTAGCTGGGTACAATGAGCAGTTCTTC
CDR3 length: 14
V gene: TRBV30
D gene: NA
J gene: TRBJ2-1
clone size: once

CDR3 protein: CSAGYGAQGETQYF
CDR3 DNA: TGCAGCGCGGGTTACGGGGCGCAAGGGGAGACCCAGTACTTC
CDR3 length: 14
V gene: TRBV29-1
D gene: NA
J gene: TRBJ2-5
clone size: NA

CDR3 protein: CASSQVLKRSEQYF
CDR3 DNA: TGTGCCAGCAGCCAAGTCCTCAAAAGGAGCGAGCAGTACTTC
CDR3 length: 14
V gene: TRBV14
D gene: NA
J gene: TRBJ2-7
clone size: NA

CDR3 protein: CASSSSGRGENIQYF
CDR3 DNA: TGTGCCAGCAGCTCCTCGGGGCGGGGCGAAAACATTCAGTACTTC
CDR3 length: 15
V gene: TRBV7-3
D gene: NA
J gene: TRBJ2-4
clone size: NA

CDR3 protein: CASSLVAGAESQYF
CDR3 DNA: TGTGCCAGCAGCTTAGTGGCGGGGGCGGAGTCCCAGTACTTC
CDR3 length: 14
V gene: TRBV7-9
D gene: NA
J gene: TRBJ2-5
clone size: NA

CDR3 protein: CASSSGYQPQHF
CDR3 DNA: TGTGCCAGCAGTTCGGGTTATCAGCCCCAGCATTTT
CDR3 length: 12
V gene: TRBV12-3/TRBV12-4
D gene: NA
J gene: TRBJ1-5
clone size: NA

CDR3 protein: CASSFLAGVNLYEQYF
CDR3 DNA: TGTGCCAGCAGTTTTTTAGCGGGAGTTAACCTTTACGAGCAGTACTTC
CDR3 length: 16
V gene: TRBV12-3/TRBV12-4
D gene: TRBD2
J gene: TRBJ2-7
clone size: NA

CDR3 protein: CASSLMRTGVNIQYF
CDR3 DNA: TGTGCCAGCAGCTTAATGCGGACAGGGGTAAACATTCAGTACTTC
CDR3 length: 15
V gene: TRBV7-9
D gene: TRBD1
J gene: TRBJ2-4
clone size: NA

CDR3 protein: CASKTGTGSPLGEQYF
CDR3 DNA: TGTGCCAGCAAAACAGGCACAGGTTCCCCGTTGGGGGAGCAGTACTTC
CDR3 length: 16
V gene: TRBV12-3/TRBV12-4
D gene: NA
J gene: TRBJ2-5
clone size: few

CDR3 protein: CATSRDQGAFNEQFF
CDR3 DNA: TGTGCCACCAGCAGAGACCAGGGGGCCTTCAATGAGCAGTTCTTC
CDR3 length: 15
V gene: TRBV15
D gene: TRBD1
J gene: TRBJ2-1
clone size: few

CDR3 protein: CGVDLASEQYF
CDR3 DNA: TGCGGCGTTGACCTAGCAAGTGAGCAGTACTTC
CDR3 length: 11
V gene: TRBV29-1
D gene: NA
J gene: TRBJ2-7
clone size: NA

CDR3 protein: CASSWDRLTYEQYF
CDR3 DNA: TGTGCCAGCAGCTGGGACAGGCTGACCTACGAGCAGTACTTC
CDR3 length: 14
V gene: TRBV5-5
D gene: TRBD1
J gene: TRBJ2-7
clone size: few

CDR3 protein: CASTGPEGQGGYEQYF
CDR3 DNA: TGTGCCAGCACGGGCCCCGAAGGACAGGGCGGCTACGAGCAGTACTTC
CDR3 length: 16
V gene: TRBV28
D gene: TRBD1
J gene: TRBJ2-7
clone size: NA

CDR3 protein: CASSYLPRQGERSNGGYTF
CDR3 DNA: TGTGCCAGCAGTTACCTTCCCCGGCAGGGTGAGCGCTCCAACGGTGGCTACACCTTC
CDR3 length: 19
V gene: TRBV6-5
D gene: NA
J gene: TRBJ1-2
clone size: NA

CDR3 protein: CASSQSGTERNYGYTF
CDR3 DNA: TGCGCCAGCAGCCAGTCTGGGACAGAGCGTAACTATGGCTACACCTTC
CDR3 length: 16
V gene: TRBV4-1
D gene: TRBD1
J gene: TRBJ1-2
clone size: NA

CDR3 protein: CASSVNADSTDTQYF
CDR3 DNA: TGTGCCAGCAGCGTAAACGCGGATAGCACAGATACGCAGTATTTT
CDR3 length: 15
V gene: TRBV9
D gene: NA
J gene: TRBJ2-3
clone size: NA

CDR3 protein: CASSSSGGASYNEQFF
CDR3 DNA: TGCGCCAGCAGCTCTAGCGGGGGGGCCTCCTACAATGAGCAGTTCTTC
CDR3 length: 16
V gene: TRBV5-1
D gene: TRBD2
J gene: TRBJ2-1
clone size: NA

CDR3 protein: CASSLTSGSYNEQYF
CDR3 DNA: TGTGCCAGCAGTCTTACTAGCGGGAGCTACAATGAGCAGTACTTC
CDR3 length: 15
V gene: TRBV6-4
D gene: TRBD2
J gene: TRBJ2-5
clone size: few

CDR3 protein: CSAVSSPSREQYF
CDR3 DNA: TGCAGTGCCGTAAGCTCCCCTAGCCGCGAGCAGTACTTC
CDR3 length: 13
V gene: TRBV20-1
D gene: NA
J gene: TRBJ2-7
clone size: NA

CDR3 protein: CASSSGGTSTDTQYF
CDR3 DNA: TGCGCCAGCAGCTCCGGGGGGACAAGCACAGATACGCAGTATTTT
CDR3 length: 15
V gene: TRBV5-1
D gene: NA
J gene: TRBJ2-3
clone size: NA

CDR3 protein: CATRPLRIITANYGYTF
CDR3 DNA: TGTGCCACCAGACCTTTACGGATAATTACAGCTAACTATGGCTACACCTTC
CDR3 length: 17
V gene: TRBV24-1
D gene: NA
J gene: TRBJ1-2
clone size: few

CDR3 protein: CASAPAGGYYGYTF
CDR3 DNA: TGTGCCAGCGCTCCGGCAGGGGGATACTATGGCTACACCTTC
CDR3 length: 14
V gene: TRBV6-5
D gene: TRBD1
J gene: TRBJ1-2
clone size: NA

CDR3 protein: CASRDGQPNSPLHF
CDR3 DNA: TGTGCCAGCAGAGACGGACAGCCTAATTCACCCCTCCACTTT
CDR3 length: 14
V gene: TRBV7-3
D gene: NA
J gene: TRBJ1-6
clone size: NA

CDR3 protein: CASSYRARETQYF
CDR3 DNA: TGTGCCAGCAGTTACAGGGCGAGAGAGACCCAGTACTTC
CDR3 length: 13
V gene: TRBV6-5
D gene: NA
J gene: TRBJ2-5
clone size: NA

CDR3 protein: CASSGGPQPQHF
CDR3 DNA: TGTGCCAGCAGTGGGGGGCCCCAGCCCCAGCATTTT
CDR3 length: 12
V gene: TRBV12-3/TRBV12-4
D gene: NA
J gene: TRBJ1-5
clone size: NA

CDR3 protein: CASSLKRGALQETQYF
CDR3 DNA: TGTGCCAGCAGCCTTAAGCGGGGGGCCTTACAAGAGACCCAGTACTTC
CDR3 length: 16
V gene: TRBV5-6
D gene: TRBD2
J gene: TRBJ2-5
clone size: few

CDR3 protein: CASSLDSYNEKLFF
CDR3 DNA: TGTGCCAGCAGCTTAGACAGCTATAATGAAAAACTGTTTTTT
CDR3 length: 14
V gene: TRBV7-8
D gene: NA
J gene: TRBJ1-4
clone size: NA

CDR3 protein: CASNPTDLGTQYF
CDR3 DNA: TGTGCCAGCAATCCGACTGACCTGGGTACGCAGTATTTT
CDR3 length: 13
V gene: TRBV12-3/TRBV12-4
D gene: NA
J gene: TRBJ2-3
clone size: once

CDR3 protein: CASLGSGMYGYTF
CDR3 DNA: TGTGCCAGCTTGGGTTCGGGAATGTATGGCTACACCTTC
CDR3 length: 13
V gene: TRBV12-3/TRBV12-4
D gene: NA
J gene: TRBJ1-2
clone size: NA

CDR3 protein: CASSQDAGGKETQYF
CDR3 DNA: TGTGCCAGCAGCCAAGATGCAGGGGGCAAAGAGACCCAGTACTTC
CDR3 length: 15
V gene: TRBV4-2
D gene: TRBD1
J gene: TRBJ2-5
clone size: NA

CDR3 protein: CAISDPSRSNYNEQFF
CDR3 DNA: TGTGCCATCAGTGACCCTAGTCGCAGCAACTACAATGAGCAGTTCTTC
CDR3 length: 16
V gene: TRBV10-3
D gene: NA
J gene: TRBJ2-1
clone size: NA

CDR3 protein: CASRAQAADYGYTF
CDR3 DNA: TGTGCCAGCAGAGCCCAGGCGGCGGACTATGGCTACACCTTC
CDR3 length: 14
V gene: TRBV12-3/TRBV12-4
D gene: NA
J gene: TRBJ1-2
clone size: NA

CDR3 protein: CASSFSPGGGYGYTF
CDR3 DNA: TGTGCCAGCAGCTTCTCGCCGGGGGGCGGATATGGCTACACCTTC
CDR3 length: 15
V gene: TRBV11-2
D gene: NA
J gene: TRBJ1-2
clone size: few

CDR3 protein: CSVPLLGGQETQYF
CDR3 DNA: TGCAGCGTCCCCTTGTTGGGGGGCCAAGAGACCCAGTACTTC
CDR3 length: 14
V gene: TRBV29-1
D gene: NA
J gene: TRBJ2-5
clone size: NA

CDR3 protein: CASSLTGTGVNQPQHF
CDR3 DNA: TGTGCCAGCAGCTTAACCGGGACAGGGGTCAATCAGCCCCAGCATTTT
CDR3 length: 16
V gene: TRBV7-9
D gene: TRBD1
J gene: TRBJ1-5
clone size: NA

CDR3 protein: CASCTKYSNQPQHF
CDR3 DNA: TGTGCCAGCTGCACAAAGTATAGCAATCAGCCCCAGCATTTT
CDR3 length: 14
V gene: TRBV12-3/TRBV12-4
D gene: NA
J gene: TRBJ1-5
clone size: NA